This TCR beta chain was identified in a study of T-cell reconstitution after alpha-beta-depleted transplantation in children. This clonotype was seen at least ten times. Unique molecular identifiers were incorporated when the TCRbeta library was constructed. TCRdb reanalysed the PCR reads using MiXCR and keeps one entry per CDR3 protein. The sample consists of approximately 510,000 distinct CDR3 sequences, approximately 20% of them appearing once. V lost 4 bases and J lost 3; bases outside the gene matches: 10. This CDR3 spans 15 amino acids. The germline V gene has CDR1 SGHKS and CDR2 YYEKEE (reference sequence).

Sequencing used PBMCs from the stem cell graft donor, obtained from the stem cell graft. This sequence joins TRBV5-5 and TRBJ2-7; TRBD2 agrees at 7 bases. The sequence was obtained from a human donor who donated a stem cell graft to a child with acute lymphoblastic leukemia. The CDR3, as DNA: TGTGCCAGCAGCCCGACTAGCCGAGTAGACTACGAGCAGTACTTC. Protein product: CASSPTSRVDYEQYF.